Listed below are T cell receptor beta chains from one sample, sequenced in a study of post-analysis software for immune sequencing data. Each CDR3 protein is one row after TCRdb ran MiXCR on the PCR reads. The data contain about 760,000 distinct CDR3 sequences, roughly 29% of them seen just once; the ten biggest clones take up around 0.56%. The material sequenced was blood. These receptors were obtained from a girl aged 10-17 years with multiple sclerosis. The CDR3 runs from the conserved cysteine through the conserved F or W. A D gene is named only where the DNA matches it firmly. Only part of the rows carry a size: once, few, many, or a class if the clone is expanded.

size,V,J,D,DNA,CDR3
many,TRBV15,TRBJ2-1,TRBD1,TGTGCCACCAGCAGAAAGGACAGGGGTATTGGTGAGCAGTTCTTC,CATSRKDRGIGEQFF
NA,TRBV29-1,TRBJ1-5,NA,TGCAGCGTTGAAGACCGGGACAGCAATCAGCCCCAGCATTTT,CSVEDRDSNQPQHF
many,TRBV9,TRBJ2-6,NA,TGTGCCAGCAGCGTAGGGTCTGGGGCCAACGTCCTGACTTTC,CASSVGSGANVLTF
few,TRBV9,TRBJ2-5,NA,TGTGCCAGCAGCGTAGGGGGCAGAGGAGAGACCCAGTACTTC,CASSVGGRGETQYF
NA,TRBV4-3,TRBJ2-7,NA,TGCGCCAGCAGCCAATCCCAGGGGAGGGACGAGCAGTACTTC,CASSQSQGRDEQYF
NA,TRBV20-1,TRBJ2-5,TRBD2,TGCAGTGCTAACTTAGGCGGGAGGGCTCAAGAGACCCAGTACTTC,CSANLGGRAQETQYF
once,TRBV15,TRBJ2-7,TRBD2,TGTGCCACCAGCAGAGCGGGACTAGCGGATAGCCCCTACGAGCAGTACTTC,CATSRAGLADSPYEQYF
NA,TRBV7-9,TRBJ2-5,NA,TGTGCCAGCAGCTCCACCGGCCTAAGAGAGACCCAGTACTTC,CASSSTGLRETQYF
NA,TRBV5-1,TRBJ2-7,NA,TGCGCCAGCAGCTTGAGCCAGTTGTGGTACTTC,CASSLSQLWYF
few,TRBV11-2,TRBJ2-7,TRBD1,TGTGCCAGCAGCTCCGCCGGGACAGGAGGCTACGAGCAGTACTTC,CASSSAGTGGYEQYF
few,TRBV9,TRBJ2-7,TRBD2,TGTGCCAGCAGCGGGCACCATGAAGGGAGGGGACCCTACGAGCAGTACTTC,CASSGHHEGRGPYEQYF
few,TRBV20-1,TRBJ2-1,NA,TGCAGTGCTAGAGATCGGGCAGGGGCCTACAATGAGCAGTTCTTC,CSARDRAGAYNEQFF
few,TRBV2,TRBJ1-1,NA,TGTGCCAGCAGTCGTTCGGGAGCGAACACTGAAGCTTTCTTT,CASSRSGANTEAFF
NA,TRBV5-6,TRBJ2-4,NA,TGTGCCAGCAGCTGGCGGGGCGAGATAGCCAAAAACATTCAGTACTTC,CASSWRGEIAKNIQYF
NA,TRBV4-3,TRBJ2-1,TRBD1,TGCGCCAGCAGCCATTCCACCGGGACAGGGGGGTCGAATGAGCAGTTCTTC,CASSHSTGTGGSNEQFF
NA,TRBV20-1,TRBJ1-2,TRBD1,TGCAGTGCTAGGGCGGTAGGACAGGCCTCTCATGGCTACACCTTC,CSARAVGQASHGYTF
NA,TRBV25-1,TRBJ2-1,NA,TGTGCCAGCAAGAGGGAGGCGGGCTCCTACAATGAGCAGTTCTTC,CASKREAGSYNEQFF
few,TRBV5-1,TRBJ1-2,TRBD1,TGCGCCAGCAGCTTGGGCCCGACCGGGACAGGGGATAAGAACTATGGCTACACCTTC,CASSLGPTGTGDKNYGYTF